Described below is a single T cell receptor beta chain sequence and its context. The data originate from a study of T cells in Graves' hyperthyroidism and ophthalmopathy. Authors of the study amplified TCR beta CDR3 regions from RNA transcripts. During a first-round RT-PCR of the TCR CDR3, the HTBI primer set was used. TCRdb reanalysed the multiplex PCR reads using MiXCR and keeps one entry per CDR3 protein. The sample lists about 500,000 distinct CDR3 sequences, 46% occurring once. Exclusion of a patient resulted from uncontrolled infection, other autoimmune disease, pregnancy or lactation. This CDR3 has 16 residues. Germline V lookup: CDR1 SGHAT, CDR2 FQDESV (reference sequence). With 3 bases removed from V and 2 bases from J, the gap between germline ends came to 17 bases.

This TCR was sampled from an adult woman with Graves' disease, either hyperthyroidism or ophthalmopathy (not recorded which). This chain connects TRBV11-1 to TRBJ2-7; D perhaps matches TRBD2 (5 bases). What was sequenced was peripheral blood or thyroid tissue (not recorded which). As DNA, the CDR3 is TGTGCCAGCAGCTTCGGTGAGGGTCTTGGAACCTACGAGCAGTACTTC. Translated, it gives CASSFGEGLGTYEQYF.